These 26 T cell receptor beta chains share one sample of origin, sequenced in a study of blood T cell repertoires in COVID-19. The protocol was immunoSEQ multiplex PCR, while the TCRdb copy is restricted to in-frame clones and leaves out a portion. The sample has 140,000 or so clones, 89% seen once. The specimen was peripheral blood. These receptors were obtained from a human donor in a cohort sampled during active COVID-19.

The J gene is TRBJ2-3, the V gene TRBV27; 8 nucleotides line up with TRBD2. This CDR3 region has 14 residues. The junction had 6 bases not matched to a gene; V was cut back by 10 bases and J by 0 bases. The germline V gene has CDR1 MNHEY and CDR2 SMNVEV (reference sequence). CDR3: CATASGGSTDTQYF. In nucleotides, the CDR3 is TGTGCCACCGCCAGCGGGGGTAGCACAGATACGCAGTATTTT.

The genes are TRBV29-1 and TRBJ2-5; D perhaps matches TRBD1 (5 bases). CDR1 and CDR2 (germline): SQVTM, ANQGSEA. The V end was cut by 1 base, the J end by 7 bases, with 13 bases between. The CDR3 runs 13 residues. CDR3 residues: CSVEAPTRATQYF. In DNA, the CDR3 is TGCAGCGTTGAAGCTCCAACCAGGGCGACCCAGTACTTC.

This clone showed up just once. The J gene is TRBJ2-3, the V gene TRBV4-2; D gene uncertain. V was clipped by 2 bases and J by 0 bases, with 9 bases between them. The CDR3 contains 15 residues. Germline-derived CDR1 and CDR2 are LGHNA and YNFKEQ. The CDR3 DNA is TGTGCCAGCAGCCAACCTCACTTTAGCACAGATACGCAGTATTTT. Protein sequence: CASSQPHFSTDTQYF.

This rearrangement joins TRBV9 to TRBJ1-1; 8 nucleotides align to TRBD1. The CDR3 sequence is 14 residues long. In germline, CDR1 is SGDLS, CDR2 YYNGEE. V gave up 4 bases and J gave up 1 base; unmatched junction bases: 3. The CDR3 sequence is CASSSDRGNTEAFF. DNA for the CDR3: TGTGCCAGCAGCTCCGACAGGGGGAACACTGAAGCTTTCTTT.

The CDR3: CASSLSPTSSYEQYF. The CDR3 DNA sequence: TGTGCCAGCAGTTTATCACCGACTAGCTCCTACGAGCAGTACTTC. The rearrangement joins TRBV27 to TRBJ2-7; the D gene is possibly TRBD2 (6 bases). Trimming shortened V by 0 bases and J by 0 bases, and 9 bases separated the two germline ends. The CDR3 has 15 residues. CDR1 MNHEY and CDR2 SMNVEV come from the germline V gene (reference sequence).

V is TRBV5-1 and J is TRBJ1-2, with D unresolved. V was cut by 1 base and J by 7 bases, with 11 bases left in between. This CDR3 region has 13 residues. In germline, CDR1 is SGHRS, CDR2 YFSETQ. The CDR3, as DNA: TGCGCCAGCAGCTTGACAGCGGGCGGTGGCTACACCTTC. It codes for CASSLTAGGGYTF. Full variable domain (remainder filled in from reference TRBV5-1 and TRBJ1-2): KAGVTQTPRYLIKTRGQQVTLSCSPISGHRSVSWYQQTPGQGLQFLFEYFSETQRNKGNFPGRFSGRQFSNSRSEMNVSTLELGDSALYLCASSLTAGGGYTFGSGTRLTVV.

In its sample, this clone was seen once. J is TRBJ1-1 and V is TRBV6-5; D is perhaps TRBD1 (6 bases). Germline assignment: CDR1 MNHEY and CDR2 SVGAGI. This CDR3 has 15 residues. The V and J ends lost 3 bases and 0 bases respectively, with 11 bases between them. CDR3 in amino acids: CASSYVGQLNTEAFF. CDR3 sequence (DNA): TGTGCCAGCAGTTATGTTGGACAGTTGAACACTGAAGCTTTCTTT.

This rearrangement joins TRBV25-1 to TRBJ1-4; D unresolved. CDR3 length: 14 residues. Germline CDR1 is MGHDK and CDR2 is SYGVNS. The V end was cut by 4 bases, the J end by 7 bases, with 13 bases between. The CDR3 DNA sequence: TGTGCCAGCAGTGGCATGGCACAAACTGAAAAACTGTTTTTT. This codes for CASSGMAQTEKLFF. The full variable domain, with the rest looked up from reference TRBV25-1 and TRBJ1-4, is EADIYQTPRYLVIGTGKKITLECSQTMGHDKMYWYQQDPGMELHLIHYSYGVNSTEKGDLSSESTVSRIRTEHFPLTLESARPSHTSQYLCASSGMAQTEKLFFGSGTQLSVL.

The chain links TRBV7-9 to TRBJ1-1, with D unclear. CDR1 is SEHNR and CDR2 is FQNEAQ in the germline V gene (reference sequence). CDR3 length: 14 residues. V was pared by 6 bases and J by 0 bases, with 11 bases between. The CDR3 DNA follows: TGTGCCAGCAGACCGACGGGGATGAACACTGAAGCTTTCTTT. Its translation is CASRPTGMNTEAFF.

The chain uses TRBV20-1 and TRBJ1-6; D possibly corresponds to TRBD1 (6 bases). The germline V and J ends were trimmed by 3 bases and 7 bases, with 13 bases remaining between them. CDR1 and CDR2 (germline): DFQATT, SNEGSKA (reference sequence). The CDR3 totals 14 residues. The CDR3 DNA is TGCAGTGCTAGTCAAAGGGACATCAATTCACCCCTCCACTTT. The encoded protein is CSASQRDINSPLHF.

CDR3 in amino acids: CATGGTGRNTEAFF. Here the CDR3 DNA reads TGTGCCACCGGGGGGACAGGGCGGAACACTGAAGCTTTCTTT. This chain uses TRBV27 with TRBJ1-1, with TRBD1 matching 9 bases. Germline CDR1 and CDR2: MNHEY and SMNVEV (reference sequence). V lost 10 bases, J lost 1 base, and 7 bases stayed unmatched. The CDR3 consists of 14 residues.

J is TRBJ1-4 and V is TRBV29-1; 9 positions agree with TRBD1. This CDR3 comprises 15 residues. Germline lookup yields CDR1 SQVTM and CDR2 ANQGSEA. V lost 3 bases and J lost 6; bases outside the gene matches: 8. CDR3 loop: CSVEDGDRAHEKLFF. DNA of the CDR3: TGCAGCGTTGAGGACGGGGACAGGGCCCATGAAAAACTGTTTTTT.

The chain links TRBV11-1 to TRBJ2-1; 9 bases fit TRBD2. The V gene end was trimmed by 5 bases and the J gene end by 8 bases; junction bases not matched to a gene: 10. Germline CDR1 SGHAT, CDR2 FQDESV (reference sequence). The CDR3 contains 15 residues. The CDR3 sequence is CASSRSGGPFDEQFF. CDR3 coding DNA: TGTGCCAGCAGCCGGAGCGGGGGGCCATTCGATGAGCAGTTCTTC.

The gene calls are TRBV2 and TRBJ2-3; TRBD2 aligns across 7 bases. CDR1 is SNHLY and CDR2 is FYNNEI in the germline V gene. The CDR3 has 15 residues. With 6 bases clipped from V and 7 bases from J, the junction kept 13 bases outside the gene matches. The CDR3 is CASRGWREGSNTQYF. CDR3 sequence (DNA): TGTGCCAGCAGAGGGTGGAGGGAGGGGTCAAATACGCAGTATTTT.

V is TRBV4-2 and J is TRBJ2-2, with D maybe TRBD2 (5 bases). This CDR3 has 17 residues. With 3 bases removed from V and 0 bases from J, the gap between germline ends came to 14 bases. Germline assignment: CDR1 LGHNA and CDR2 YNFKEQ. In DNA form, the CDR3 reads TGTGCCAGCAGCCAGGTGGCCCTGGGAGCGAACACCGGGGAGCTGTTTTTT. This gives the protein CASSQVALGANTGELFF.

The CDR3 nucleotides are TGCCCCCAATGGACAGCCAAGAACACTGAAGCTTTCTTT. Its translation: CPQWTAKNTEAFF. V and J are TRBV5-1 and TRBJ1-1; weak D call: TRBD1 (6 bases). The CDR3 spans 13 residues. CDR1 SGHRS and CDR2 YFSETQ come from the germline V gene.

V and J are TRBV7-8 and TRBJ1-1; D remains unclear. This CDR3 contains 12 residues. Trimming shortened V by 5 bases and J by 6 bases, and 10 bases separated the two germline ends. The germline V gene has CDR1 SGHVS and CDR2 FQNEAQ. CDR3 region: CASSPRGPEAFF. The CDR3 DNA is TGTGCCAGCAGCCCCCGAGGGCCTGAAGCTTTCTTT.

The chain combines TRBV27 with TRBJ2-7, with a tentative D call TRBD1 (6 bases). The germline V gene has CDR1 MNHEY and CDR2 SMNVEV (reference sequence). V lost 3 bases, J lost 7 bases, and 13 bases lay in between. This CDR3 spans 13 amino acids. The CDR3 nucleotides read TGTGCCAGCAGTTTTACCAGGGGTGGGGAGCAGTACTTC. This encodes CASSFTRGGEQYF.

V gene TRBV5-1 combines with J gene TRBJ2-3; no definite D call. In germline, CDR1 is SGHRS, CDR2 YFSETQ. V was trimmed by 2 bases and J by 6 bases, leaving 13 bases between them. The CDR3 runs to 14 residues. The CDR3 DNA is TGCGCCAGCAGCTTCACCAGTAATTTGGATACGCAGTATTTT. Amino acids: CASSFTSNLDTQYF. The full variable domain, its missing parts supplied by reference TRBV5-1 and TRBJ2-3, is KAGVTQTPRYLIKTRGQQVTLSCSPISGHRSVSWYQQTPGQGLQFLFEYFSETQRNKGNFPGRFSGRQFSNSRSEMNVSTLELGDSALYLCASSFTSNLDTQYFGPGTRLTVL.

The chain uses TRBV19 and TRBJ1-2; 9 positions agree with TRBD1. Germline loops: CDR1 LNHDA, CDR2 SQIVND (reference sequence). The CDR3 length is 16 residues. V trimming: 3 bases; J trimming: 3 bases; junction bases outside the gene matches: 8. The CDR3 region is CASSISFDRGDYGYTF. The CDR3 region has the DNA TGTGCCAGTAGTATTTCCTTCGACAGGGGGGACTATGGCTACACCTTC.

The chain combines TRBV27 with TRBJ2-5; possibly TRBD2 for D (6 bases). The CDR3 loop spans 12 amino acids. V was shortened by 6 bases and J by 6 bases, with 11 bases between the two germline ends. Germline loops: CDR1 MNHEY, CDR2 SMNVEV (reference sequence). CDR3 loop: CASREGTKTQYF. In DNA form, the CDR3 reads TGTGCCAGCAGGGAGGGCACCAAGACCCAGTACTTC.

The chain employs TRBV27 and TRBJ1-1; TRBD1 matches at 8 bases. In germline, CDR1 is MNHEY, CDR2 SMNVEV (reference sequence). J was trimmed by 0 bases and V by 4 bases; bases with no gene match: 4. This CDR3 is built from 15 residues. The CDR3: CASSYGTGVNTEAFF. In DNA, the CDR3 is TGTGCCAGCAGTTACGGGACAGGCGTGAACACTGAAGCTTTCTTT.

V is TRBV5-1 and J is TRBJ1-4; D gene uncertain. V was trimmed by 2 bases and J by 12 bases, leaving 17 bases between them. The CDR3 loop spans 14 amino acids. CDR1 is SGHRS, CDR2 YFSETQ, per germline. The CDR3 sequence is CASSFKGSEGELFF. In DNA, the CDR3 is TGCGCCAGCAGCTTCAAGGGTTCGGAGGGAGAACTGTTTTTT.

This clone came up once. The chain employs TRBV4-2 and TRBJ2-7, with 8 bases identical to TRBD1. In germline, CDR1 is LGHNA, CDR2 YNFKEQ. The length of the CDR3 is 14 residues. The junction had 4 bases not matched to a gene; V was cut back by 4 bases and J by 2 bases. CDR3 residues: CASSLRTGTYEQYF. The CDR3 DNA reads TGTGCCAGCAGCCTCAGGACAGGGACCTACGAGCAGTACTTC.

This chain links TRBV7-3 with TRBJ2-3, with 8 bases matching TRBD2. This CDR3 has 13 amino acids. Germline lookup yields CDR1 SGHTA and CDR2 FQGTGA. The V and J ends lost 8 bases and 5 bases, in that order; junction bases with no gene match: 6. This chain's CDR3 is CASSGLDKDTQYF. The CDR3 bases are TGTGCCAGCTCGGGACTAGATAAAGATACGCAGTATTTT.

This chain joins TRBV6-1 and TRBJ1-5; D not resolved. Per germline, CDR1 MNHNS and CDR2 SASEGT. This CDR3 has 12 amino acids. V was clipped by 2 bases and J by 7 bases, with 6 bases between them. Here the CDR3 DNA reads TGTGCCAGCAGTGAAAGCCCACAGCCCCAGCATTTT. Amino acid sequence: CASSESPQPQHF.